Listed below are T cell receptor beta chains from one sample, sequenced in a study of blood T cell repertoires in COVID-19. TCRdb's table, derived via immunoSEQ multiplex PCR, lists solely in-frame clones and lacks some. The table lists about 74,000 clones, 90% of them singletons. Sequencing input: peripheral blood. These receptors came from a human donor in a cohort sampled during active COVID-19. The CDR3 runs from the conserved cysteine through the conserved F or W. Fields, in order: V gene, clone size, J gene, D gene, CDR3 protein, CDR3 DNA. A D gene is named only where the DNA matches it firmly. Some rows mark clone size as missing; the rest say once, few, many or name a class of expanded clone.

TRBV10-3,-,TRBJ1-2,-,CAISDGIEGGYGYTF,TGTGCCATCAGTGACGGGATCGAGGGAGGCTATGGCTACACCTTC
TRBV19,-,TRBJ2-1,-,CASSIPGLLYNEQFF,TGTGCCAGTAGTATCCCGGGACTGCTGTACAATGAGCAGTTCTTC
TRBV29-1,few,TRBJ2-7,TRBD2,CSVVTTSGRAASYEQYF,TGCAGCGTTGTTACGACTAGCGGGAGGGCCGCAAGCTACGAGCAGTACTTC
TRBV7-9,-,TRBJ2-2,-,CASSLGPSNTGELFF,TGTGCCAGCAGCTTGGGCCCCTCGAACACCGGGGAGCTGTTTTTT
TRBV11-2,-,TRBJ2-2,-,CASSLGGGTGELFF,TGTGCCAGCAGCTTAGGAGGGGGCACCGGGGAGCTGTTTTTT
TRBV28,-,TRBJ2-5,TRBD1,CASSFRTGVTETQYF,TGTGCCAGCAGTTTTAGGACAGGGGTTACTGAGACCCAGTACTTC
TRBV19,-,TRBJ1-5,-,CASSIANSLRNQPQHF,TGTGCCAGTAGTATAGCCAACAGTCTACGCAATCAGCCCCAGCATTTT
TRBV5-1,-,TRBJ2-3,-,CASSLGSGLDTQYF,TGCGCCAGCAGCTTGGGGTCCGGTTTAGATACGCAGTATTTT
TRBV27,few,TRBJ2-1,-,CASSPAEGANNEQFF,TGTGCCAGCAGTCCTGCGGAGGGGGCGAACAATGAGCAGTTCTTC
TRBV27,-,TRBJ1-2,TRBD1,CASRKTGANYGYTF,TGTGCCAGCCGAAAGACAGGGGCTAACTATGGCTACACCTTC
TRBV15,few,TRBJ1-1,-,CATSTDLNTEAFF,TGTGCCACCAGCACTGACTTGAACACTGAAGCTTTCTTT